This T cell receptor beta chain was identified during a study of T cell repertoires in cytomegalovirus infection. TCRdb passed the reads through MiXCR, listing each CDR3 protein once. The profile shows hundreds of thousands of distinct CDR3 sequences, over 9% of them singletons. The V end lost 1 base, the J end lost 5 bases, and 14 bases lay between the germline ends. Germline CDR1 and CDR2: DFQATT and SNEGSKA (reference sequence). The CDR3 consists of 14 residues. The specimen was PBMCs. The chain employs TRBV20-1 and TRBJ2-5, with TRBD1 as a possible D gene (6 bases). This sequence was found in a human donor in good health (CMV status not recorded). Some clones in this sample may be carry-over from other donors' samples. The CDR3: CSARARAGDETQYF. The CDR3 DNA reads as TGCAGTGCTAGAGCCCGGGCAGGGGACGAGACCCAGTACTTC.